These 25 T cell receptor beta chains originate from one sample sequenced in a study of cytomegalovirus exposure and HLA in healthy donors. The PCR ran on 60 Vbeta and 13 Jbeta primers. The assay was immunoSEQ multiplex PCR, and TCRdb's table has in-frame clones only and misses some. The data contain around 140,000 clones, about 61% of them seen just once; the ten biggest clones take up about 1.8%. Input material: PBMCs. These receptors were collected from a male donor in good health and CMV-seronegative.

As regards this clone: Just one base apart from a much larger clone, this may be a read error. V is TRBV25-1 and J is TRBJ2-7, with 11 bases aligning to TRBD2. The CDR3 extends over 15 amino acids. The germline V gene has CDR1 MGHDK and CDR2 SYGVNS. V was clipped by 1 base and J by 3 bases; unmatched bases: 2. The CDR3 loop is CASSEWLAGGYEQYF. The CDR3, as DNA: TGTGCCAGCAGTGAATGGCTAGCGGGGGGCTACGAGCAGTACTTC.

The chain uses TRBV27 and TRBJ2-7; no clear D. CDR1 is MNHEY, CDR2 SMNVEV, per germline (reference sequence). The CDR3 is 15 amino acids. Between the trimmed V and J ends, which lost 2 bases and 1 base, there was a span of 12 bases. The CDR3 DNA follows: TGTGCCAGCAGTTTAAATGGGCACAGTTCCTACGAGCAGTACTTC. Its protein is CASSLNGHSSYEQYF.

This chain uses TRBV7-3 with TRBJ2-5, with TRBD1 matching 9 bases. The germline V gene encodes CDR1 SGHTA and CDR2 FQGTGA. There are 14 residues in the CDR3. The J segment lost 4 bases and the V segment lost 3 bases, leaving 3 bases of the junction unmatched. CDR3 nucleotides: TGTGCCAGCAGCTTCACAGGGGGCGGAGAGACCCAGTACTTC. This encodes CASSFTGGGETQYF.

This chain uses TRBV11-2 with TRBJ2-1; 7 positions match TRBD2. Trimming cost V 5 bases and J 0 bases; bases outside gene matches: 1. CDR1 and CDR2 from the germline V gene are SGHAT and FQNNGV. The CDR3 runs 14 residues. The CDR3, as DNA: TGTGCCAGCAGCGGGGGGGACTCCTACAATGAGCAGTTCTTC. Translated, it gives CASSGGDSYNEQFF.

This clone came up a few times. V and J are TRBV27 and TRBJ2-7, with 7 bases lining up with TRBD2. This CDR3 is built from 13 residues. Per the germline V gene, CDR1 is MNHEY and CDR2 is SMNVEV (reference sequence). Germline trimming cut 4 bases from V and 2 bases from J; bases unmatched to any gene: 2. CDR3 sequence: CASSSGTTYEQYF. The CDR3 DNA sequence: TGTGCCAGCAGTTCCGGGACTACCTACGAGCAGTACTTC.

J is TRBJ2-7 and V is TRBV20-1; D is perhaps TRBD2 (6 bases). CDR1 and CDR2 from the germline V gene are DFQATT and SNEGSKA (reference sequence). V dropped 4 bases and J dropped 9 bases, with 13 bases sitting between them. The CDR3 loop spans 11 amino acids. CDR3 bases: TGCAGTGCTATAGACATCGGGGGGCAGTACTTC. Amino acids: CSAIDIGGQYF.

The chain uses TRBV14 and TRBJ1-6, with D possibly matching TRBD1 (6 bases). The CDR3 sequence is 15 residues long. The V gene's germline CDR1 is SGHDN and CDR2 FVKESK. Trimming removed 0 bases at V and 10 bases at J, with 13 bases between. The CDR3 loop reads CASSQDWDIASPLHF. CDR3 in DNA: TGTGCCAGCAGCCAAGATTGGGACATAGCATCACCCCTCCACTTT.

V and J are TRBV9 and TRBJ2-5; D is possibly TRBD1 (5 bases). The CDR3 runs to 15 residues. Deletions cut 0 bases from V and 1 base from J, with 10 bases between. In germline, CDR1 is SGDLS, CDR2 YYNGEE. For the CDR3, the DNA is TGTGCCAGCAGCGTAGGGGGCGGCCTCCAAGAGACCCAGTACTTC. Translation: CASSVGGGLQETQYF.

This clone appeared a single time. This chain links TRBV25-1 with TRBJ2-7; D might be TRBD1 (6 bases). Germline V lookup: CDR1 MGHDK, CDR2 SYGVNS. The V end was cut by 1 base, the J end by 5 bases, with 12 bases between. The CDR3 contains 14 residues. CDR3 sequence: CASSESRGSDEQYF. The CDR3 DNA reads as TGTGCCAGCAGTGAATCCAGGGGCTCGGACGAGCAGTACTTC.

V and J are TRBV28 and TRBJ1-1; 7 bases match TRBD1. The V gene end was trimmed by 8 bases and the J gene end by 10 bases; junction bases not matched to a gene: 4. Germline V CDR1 and CDR2: MDHEN, SYDVKM. The CDR3 has 10 residues. The CDR3, as DNA: TGTGCCAGCCGACAGGGTCGAGCTTTCTTT. It encodes CASRQGRAFF.

For this clone: The junction shows a germline mismatch at one end, possibly a read error. The J gene is TRBJ1-2, the V gene TRBV6-4, with a weak D call TRBD1 (5 bases). The CDR3 runs 12 residues. Germline V gene sequence: CDR1 MRHNA, CDR2 SNTAGT. CDR3 in DNA: TGTGCCAGCAGCGGGCAGGGTGAAGGCTACCCCTTC. Translation: CASSGQGEGYPF.

This chain uses TRBV9 with TRBJ1-3; D is ambiguous. Trimming stripped 5 bases from V and 3 bases from J, with 6 bases between. This CDR3 region has 12 residues. CDR1 is SGDLS, CDR2 YYNGEE, per germline. The CDR3 loop is CASSYSGNTIYF. CDR3 nucleotide sequence: TGTGCCAGCAGTTATAGTGGAAACACCATATATTTT.

The chain joins TRBV30 to TRBJ1-3, with TRBD1 as a possible D gene (5 bases). Germline lookup yields CDR1 GTSNPN and CDR2 SVGIG (reference sequence). Trimming pared 1 base from V and 0 bases from J, leaving 7 bases between. The CDR3 is 14 amino acids. CDR3 loop: CAWSARVSGNTIYF. The CDR3 DNA sequence: TGTGCCTGGAGTGCCAGGGTCTCTGGAAACACCATATATTTT.

V usage is TRBV5-6 and J usage is TRBJ1-3, with D tentatively TRBD1 (5 bases). Germline V gene lookup returns CDR1 SGHDT and CDR2 YYEEEE. The CDR3 spans 17 residues. V gave up 0 bases and J gave up 0 bases, with 13 bases separating them. The CDR3 loop reads CASSLGAGLSSGNTIYF. Here the CDR3 DNA reads TGTGCCAGCAGCTTGGGGGCAGGGTTGAGCTCTGGAAACACCATATATTTT.

This clone was observed a handful of times. CDR3 loop: CASSRDRDTGELFF. CDR3 nucleotides: TGTGCCAGCAGCCGGGACAGGGACACCGGGGAGCTGTTTTTT. The chain joins TRBV14 to TRBJ2-2; the match to TRBD1 covers 9 bases. The germline gives CDR1 SGHDN, CDR2 FVKESK. The CDR3 consists of 14 residues. Germline trimming cut 4 bases from V and 3 bases from J; bases unmatched to any gene: 0.

The chain has TRBV14 and TRBJ1-1; D is perhaps TRBD1 (5 bases). V gave up 1 base and J gave up 5 bases, with 11 bases separating them. The CDR3 covers 14 residues. CDR1 and CDR2 from the germline V gene are SGHDN and FVKESK. The CDR3 DNA sequence: TGTGCCAGCAGCCAAGCGTGGGGGGGGACTGAAGCTTTCTTT. This codes for CASSQAWGGTEAFF.

The chain links TRBV4-3 to TRBJ2-2; the D is unclear. CDR3 length equals 14 residues. Trimming left V 3 bases short and J 4 bases short, with 9 bases between. Looked up from germline, CDR1 is LGHNA and CDR2 is YSLEER. The CDR3 sequence is CASSQFLSTGELFF. As DNA, the CDR3 is TGCGCCAGCAGCCAGTTCTTGTCCACCGGGGAGCTGTTTTTT.

This clone was counted a few times. This chain connects TRBV6-1 to TRBJ1-1; D is undetermined. Trimming took off 8 bases at V and 11 bases at J, with 15 bases between the two ends. CDR1 MNHNS and CDR2 SASEGT come from the germline V gene. CDR3 length: 11 amino acids. The CDR3 protein is CASPGGPLAFF. The CDR3 DNA follows: TGTGCCAGCCCGGGAGGCCCGTTGGCTTTCTTT.

CDR3 residues: CASSTLQGRETQYF. CDR3 DNA sequence: TGTGCCAGTAGTACCCTACAGGGGAGGGAGACCCAGTACTTC. The chain employs TRBV19 and TRBJ2-5; tentative D call: TRBD1 (7 bases). The CDR3 totals 14 residues. Per the germline V gene, CDR1 is LNHDA and CDR2 is SQIVND (reference sequence). V lost 4 bases and J lost 5, with 14 bases in between.

This clone was seen only a few times. The chain recombines TRBV6-1 with TRBJ2-7; 8 positions match TRBD1. The J segment lost 2 bases and the V segment lost 7 bases, leaving 7 bases of the junction unmatched. CDR1 MNHNS and CDR2 SASEGT come from the germline V gene. This CDR3 is built from 14 residues. CDR3 sequence: CASNPTGGPYEQYF. CDR3 nucleotides: TGTGCCAGCAACCCTACAGGGGGGCCCTACGAGCAGTACTTC.

This rearrangement joins TRBV5-4 to TRBJ1-6; 7 positions match TRBD1. Trimming removed 4 bases from V and 14 bases from J; junction bases left unmatched: 9. Per the germline V gene, CDR1 is SGHNT and CDR2 is YYREEE (reference sequence). CDR3 length: 13 amino acids. This CDR3 reads CASSIYRGLALHF. In DNA form, the CDR3 reads TGTGCCAGCAGCATCTACAGGGGCCTGGCCCTCCACTTT. Full variable domain (missing parts from reference TRBV5-4 and TRBJ1-6): ETGVTQSPTHLIKTRGQQVTLRCSSQSGHNTVSWYQQALGQGPQFIFQYYREEENGRGNFPPRFSGLQFPNYSSELNVNALELDDSALYLCASSIYRGLALHFGNGTRLTVT.

The rearrangement links TRBV6-6 to TRBJ2-6, with a weak D call TRBD2 (5 bases). This CDR3 comprises 16 residues. Germline CDR1 MNHNY, CDR2 SVGAGI (reference sequence). Trimming removed 6 bases at V and 2 bases at J, with 14 bases between. Written as DNA, the CDR3 is TGTGCCAGCAGCCTCCTAGGAGGCACTGGGGCCAACGTCCTGACTTTC. This gives the protein CASSLLGGTGANVLTF.

V is TRBV5-1 and J is TRBJ2-3; 10 bases agree with TRBD2. The V and J ends lost 6 bases and 2 bases, in that order; junction bases with no gene match: 6. CDR1 SGHRS and CDR2 YFSETQ come from the germline V gene. This CDR3 region has 15 residues. CDR3 in DNA: TGCGCCAGCACCGGTAGCGGGGGGTACACAGATACGCAGTATTTT. This gives the protein CASTGSGGYTDTQYF.

V gene TRBV11-2 combines with J gene TRBJ2-5; D is ambiguous. V dropped 7 bases and J dropped 5 bases, with 11 bases sitting between them. This CDR3 has 12 residues. CDR1 SGHAT and CDR2 FQNNGV come from the germline V gene. The CDR3 DNA sequence: TGTGCCAGCAAGTCTACCGATGAGACCCAGTACTTC. The encoded protein is CASKSTDETQYF.

The gene calls are TRBV15 and TRBJ2-3, with 7 bases lining up with TRBD1. Germline-derived CDR1 and CDR2 are LNHNV and YYDKDF (reference sequence). This CDR3 is built from 16 residues. J lost 2 bases, V lost 1 base, and 6 bases had no gene match. CDR3 bases: TGTGCCACCAGCAGAGTCCGACAGGGATCCACAGATACGCAGTATTTT. Residues: CATSRVRQGSTDTQYF.